This is a list of T cell receptor beta chains from one sample in a study of early T cells in non-severe SARS-CoV-2 infection. TCRdb recomputed calls from the 5' RACE reads with MiXCR, one row per CDR3 protein. The profile shows over 85,000 distinct CDR3 sequences, about 12% of them singletons. The sequenced material came from whole blood. The receptors come from an adult who was a healthcare worker with PCR-confirmed SARS-CoV-2 infection or an uninfected control (not recorded which). The CDR3 runs from the conserved cysteine through the conserved F or W. The order of the fields is V gene, J gene, D gene, clone size, CDR3 DNA, CDR3 protein. A D gene is named only where the DNA matches it firmly. Size values are once, few and many counts, or a class for expanded clones, and some rows have none.

v_gene: TRBV6-2/TRBV6-3
j_gene: TRBJ1-2
d_gene: .
abundance: .
CDR3nt: TGTGCCAGCACGGCAGGGTCACGCTACACCTTC
CDR3aa: CASTAGSRYTF

v_gene: TRBV20-1
j_gene: TRBJ2-2
d_gene: .
abundance: few
CDR3nt: TGCAGTGCTACCCGACAGGCGGGGGTCACCGGGGAGCTGTTTTTT
CDR3aa: CSATRQAGVTGELFF

v_gene: TRBV5-1
j_gene: TRBJ1-2
d_gene: .
abundance: many
CDR3nt: TGCGCCAGCAGCTTTCGGACAGAGTCCTATGGCTACACCTTC
CDR3aa: CASSFRTESYGYTF

v_gene: TRBV20-1
j_gene: TRBJ2-3
d_gene: TRBD2
abundance: .
CDR3nt: TGCAGTGCTCAGCGGGGCCAGAGCACAGATACGCAGTATTTT
CDR3aa: CSAQRGQSTDTQYF

v_gene: TRBV6-6
j_gene: TRBJ2-2
d_gene: TRBD2
abundance: .
CDR3nt: TGTGCCAGCAGTTACCCGCAAGCGGGAGCTAGACCCGGGGAGCTGTTTTTT
CDR3aa: CASSYPQAGARPGELFF

v_gene: TRBV7-9
j_gene: TRBJ1-3
d_gene: .
abundance: .
CDR3nt: TGTGCCAGCAGCATGACAGGTTCTGGAAACACCATATATTTT
CDR3aa: CASSMTGSGNTIYF

v_gene: TRBV6-2/TRBV6-3
j_gene: TRBJ1-1
d_gene: .
abundance: many
CDR3nt: TGTGCCAGCAGTACCCCGCGGACCCGATCGGGAGCTTTCTTT
CDR3aa: CASSTPRTRSGAFF

v_gene: TRBV5-6
j_gene: TRBJ2-1
d_gene: .
abundance: few
CDR3nt: TGTGCCAGCAGTTCGGACGTCGGCTCCTACAATGAGCAGTTCTTC
CDR3aa: CASSSDVGSYNEQFF

v_gene: TRBV12-3/TRBV12-4
j_gene: TRBJ2-2
d_gene: TRBD2
abundance: many
CDR3nt: TGTGCCAGCAGTTTCGGACTAGCGAGGAGAGGTGGCGGGGAGCTGTTTTTT
CDR3aa: CASSFGLARRGGGELFF

v_gene: TRBV6-1
j_gene: TRBJ2-3
d_gene: TRBD2
abundance: .
CDR3nt: TGTGCCAGCAGTGACGCGGGAGGGCGGGATACGCAGTATTTT
CDR3aa: CASSDAGGRDTQYF

v_gene: TRBV7-9
j_gene: TRBJ1-1
d_gene: .
abundance: few
CDR3nt: TGTGCCAGCAGCTTAATGGCAGAAGCTTTCTTT
CDR3aa: CASSLMAEAFF

v_gene: TRBV20-1
j_gene: TRBJ2-7
d_gene: TRBD2
abundance: many
CDR3nt: TGCAGTGCTAGGTTAACTAGCGGGGGATACGAGCAGTACTTC
CDR3aa: CSARLTSGGYEQYF

v_gene: TRBV20-1
j_gene: TRBJ2-7
d_gene: .
abundance: few
CDR3nt: TGCAGTGCTAGAGCTCAGGGGGGGAGCTCCTACGAGCAGTACTTC
CDR3aa: CSARAQGGSSYEQYF

v_gene: TRBV6-1
j_gene: TRBJ2-7
d_gene: .
abundance: few
CDR3nt: TGTGCCAGCAGTGACCCACCCGTTGAGTCCGAGCAGTACTTC
CDR3aa: CASSDPPVESEQYF

v_gene: TRBV28
j_gene: TRBJ1-2
d_gene: .
abundance: few
CDR3nt: TGTGCCAGCAGTTTGAATCTCTATGGCTACACCTTC
CDR3aa: CASSLNLYGYTF

v_gene: TRBV28
j_gene: TRBJ2-3
d_gene: TRBD2
abundance: .
CDR3nt: TGTGCCACACCACCGGGACTAGCGGTCCCAGATACGCAGTATTTT
CDR3aa: CATPPGLAVPDTQYF

v_gene: TRBV11-2
j_gene: TRBJ2-4
d_gene: TRBD1
abundance: .
CDR3nt: TGTGCCAGCAGCCGGGACAGGGGGCACATTCAGTACTTC
CDR3aa: CASSRDRGHIQYF

v_gene: TRBV28
j_gene: TRBJ1-4
d_gene: .
abundance: few
CDR3nt: TGTGCCAGCAGTTTGCTTTTCCGCGAAAAACTGTTTTTT
CDR3aa: CASSLLFREKLFF

v_gene: TRBV20-1
j_gene: TRBJ2-3
d_gene: TRBD1
abundance: .
CDR3nt: TGCAGTGCCAGGACAGGGGGCGAGGGAGATACGCAGTATTTT
CDR3aa: CSARTGGEGDTQYF

v_gene: TRBV28
j_gene: TRBJ2-7
d_gene: .
abundance: .
CDR3nt: TGTGCCAGCAGAAACCACCTAGCGATGCACTTC
CDR3aa: CASRNHLAMHF

v_gene: TRBV28
j_gene: TRBJ1-5
d_gene: TRBD1
abundance: few
CDR3nt: TGTGCCAGCAGGGGCACGACGGACAGGGGATCGGTGGAGCATTTT
CDR3aa: CASRGTTDRGSVEHF

v_gene: TRBV5-1
j_gene: TRBJ2-7
d_gene: TRBD2
abundance: many
CDR3nt: TGCGCCAGCAGCTTGGGCCTAGCGGGAGGGGAGGTCGAGCAGTACTTC
CDR3aa: CASSLGLAGGEVEQYF

v_gene: TRBV5-1
j_gene: TRBJ2-3
d_gene: TRBD2
abundance: .
CDR3nt: TGCGCCAGCAGCTCCGGGACTAGCGGCACAGATACGCAGTATTTT
CDR3aa: CASSSGTSGTDTQYF

v_gene: TRBV19
j_gene: TRBJ2-1
d_gene: .
abundance: many
CDR3nt: TGTGCCAGTAGTATAGCAGGGGTTCGGGAGCAGTTCTTC
CDR3aa: CASSIAGVREQFF

v_gene: TRBV10-3
j_gene: TRBJ2-1
d_gene: TRBD1
abundance: many
CDR3nt: TGTGCCATCTGGGGGTCCGGGACAGGGTCCCCTGAGCAGTTCTTC
CDR3aa: CAIWGSGTGSPEQFF

v_gene: TRBV7-8
j_gene: TRBJ2-2
d_gene: TRBD2
abundance: .
CDR3nt: TGTGCCAGCAGCCTAGCGGGAGAACGCACCGGGGAGCTGTTTTTT
CDR3aa: CASSLAGERTGELFF

v_gene: TRBV20-1
j_gene: TRBJ2-3
d_gene: TRBD2
abundance: few
CDR3nt: TGCAGTGCTAGGGCTAGCGGGATTGAGGATACGCAGTATTTT
CDR3aa: CSARASGIEDTQYF

v_gene: TRBV21-1
j_gene: TRBJ2-3
d_gene: .
abundance: few
CDR3nt: TGTGCCAGCCCGCCCGGGGACGGCACAGATACGCAGTATTTT
CDR3aa: CASPPGDGTDTQYF

v_gene: TRBV28
j_gene: TRBJ2-3
d_gene: .
abundance: .
CDR3nt: TGTGCCAGCAGTGGGGCAGGGGATACGCAGTATTTT
CDR3aa: CASSGAGDTQYF

v_gene: TRBV7-2
j_gene: TRBJ2-3
d_gene: .
abundance: few
CDR3nt: TGTGCCAGCAGCTTGGGGAACGGAGATACGCAGTATTTT
CDR3aa: CASSLGNGDTQYF

v_gene: TRBV6-6
j_gene: TRBJ2-2
d_gene: .
abundance: many
CDR3nt: TGTGCCAGCGGGGCGAACACCGGGGAGCTGTTTTTT
CDR3aa: CASGANTGELFF

v_gene: TRBV20-1
j_gene: TRBJ2-7
d_gene: TRBD2
abundance: .
CDR3nt: TGCAGTGCTAGAGATCCGATAGCGGGAGAAAGATACGAGCAGTACTTC
CDR3aa: CSARDPIAGERYEQYF

v_gene: TRBV25-1
j_gene: TRBJ2-5
d_gene: .
abundance: .
CDR3nt: TGTGCCAGCAGTGGCGGACTTGTTCGGCAAGAGACCCAGTACTTC
CDR3aa: CASSGGLVRQETQYF

v_gene: TRBV6-6
j_gene: TRBJ2-2
d_gene: TRBD2
abundance: many
CDR3nt: TGTGCCAGCAGCGGGACTAGCTTAGCGGGGGAGCTGTTTTTT
CDR3aa: CASSGTSLAGELFF

v_gene: TRBV19
j_gene: TRBJ2-7
d_gene: TRBD2
abundance: many
CDR3nt: TGTGCCAGGGAAGTGAGCGGGAGTTCCTACGAGCAGTACTTC
CDR3aa: CAREVSGSSYEQYF

v_gene: TRBV29-1
j_gene: TRBJ2-1
d_gene: TRBD2
abundance: .
CDR3nt: TGCAGCGCAGCGGGAGCCGGTGAGCAGTTCTTC
CDR3aa: CSAAGAGEQFF

v_gene: TRBV11-2
j_gene: TRBJ2-5
d_gene: TRBD2
abundance: many
CDR3nt: TGTGCCAGCAGCTTCCTAGCGGGAGACCTCGGGACCCAGTACTTC
CDR3aa: CASSFLAGDLGTQYF

v_gene: TRBV29-1
j_gene: TRBJ1-1
d_gene: .
abundance: few
CDR3nt: TGCAGCGGCCATCGCACTGAAGCTTTCTTT
CDR3aa: CSGHRTEAFF

v_gene: TRBV28
j_gene: TRBJ2-5
d_gene: TRBD2
abundance: .
CDR3nt: TGTGCCAGCAGTTTATTTACTAGCGGTCATGAGACCCAGTACTTC
CDR3aa: CASSLFTSGHETQYF

v_gene: TRBV4-2
j_gene: TRBJ2-6
d_gene: .
abundance: few
CDR3nt: TGTGCCAGCAGCCAAGGCCGGGACCGACACCCTGGGGCCAACGTCCTGACTTTC
CDR3aa: CASSQGRDRHPGANVLTF

v_gene: TRBV7-2
j_gene: TRBJ2-7
d_gene: .
abundance: .
CDR3nt: TGTGCCAGCAGCTTATCACTGCAATACGAGCAGTACTTC
CDR3aa: CASSLSLQYEQYF

v_gene: TRBV20-1
j_gene: TRBJ2-1
d_gene: TRBD2
abundance: many
CDR3nt: TGCAGTGCCTATAGACTGGCGGGAGGGTACAATGAGCAGTTCTTC
CDR3aa: CSAYRLAGGYNEQFF

v_gene: TRBV9
j_gene: TRBJ2-1
d_gene: .
abundance: .
CDR3nt: TGTGCCAGCAGCGGGACGGTAAGCTCCTACAATGAGCAGTTCTTC
CDR3aa: CASSGTVSSYNEQFF

v_gene: TRBV29-1
j_gene: TRBJ1-2
d_gene: .
abundance: many
CDR3nt: TGCAGCGTTACCGGGACTCGGACCGGCTACACCTTC
CDR3aa: CSVTGTRTGYTF

v_gene: TRBV19
j_gene: TRBJ2-1
d_gene: .
abundance: .
CDR3nt: TGTGCCAGTAGTATTGGGGTTAGAGGTAATGAGCAGTTCTTC
CDR3aa: CASSIGVRGNEQFF

v_gene: TRBV27
j_gene: TRBJ2-7
d_gene: .
abundance: many
CDR3nt: TGTGCCAGCAGACGTACTCCTGGTACTCCTACCTACGAGCAGTACTTC
CDR3aa: CASRRTPGTPTYEQYF

v_gene: TRBV20-1
j_gene: TRBJ2-7
d_gene: TRBD2
abundance: many
CDR3nt: TGCAGTGCTACCGGGCGGGAGGACAACGAGCAGTACTTC
CDR3aa: CSATGREDNEQYF

v_gene: TRBV3-1
j_gene: TRBJ2-2
d_gene: .
abundance: .
CDR3nt: TGTGCCAGCAGCCAAGATCCCCGGGAAACTCGGACCGGGGAGCTGTTTTTT
CDR3aa: CASSQDPRETRTGELFF

v_gene: TRBV27
j_gene: TRBJ2-7
d_gene: .
abundance: .
CDR3nt: TGTGCCAGCAGCCCGTGGTCGGCCTCCTACGAGCAGTACTTC
CDR3aa: CASSPWSASYEQYF

v_gene: TRBV12-3/TRBV12-4
j_gene: TRBJ1-1
d_gene: .
abundance: few
CDR3nt: TGTGCCAGCAGTTACAGTAACACTGAAGCTTTCTTT
CDR3aa: CASSYSNTEAFF

v_gene: TRBV7-2
j_gene: TRBJ2-3
d_gene: .
abundance: many
CDR3nt: TGTGCCAGCAGCTTAGACACAGATACGCAGTATTTT
CDR3aa: CASSLDTDTQYF

v_gene: TRBV28
j_gene: TRBJ1-2
d_gene: .
abundance: few
CDR3nt: TGTGCCAGCAGTTTAGCGCAGGGCTATGGCTACACCTTC
CDR3aa: CASSLAQGYGYTF

v_gene: TRBV7-2
j_gene: TRBJ1-5
d_gene: .
abundance: few
CDR3nt: TGTGCCAGCAGCTTCCCCTTAGGGCCCCAGCATTTT
CDR3aa: CASSFPLGPQHF

v_gene: TRBV6-1
j_gene: TRBJ1-2
d_gene: .
abundance: few
CDR3nt: TGTGCCAGCAGTGAGCGGGGCTGGTATGGCTACACCTTC
CDR3aa: CASSERGWYGYTF

v_gene: TRBV28
j_gene: TRBJ2-1
d_gene: .
abundance: many
CDR3nt: TGTGCCAGCAGTTGGGTCGCAGGAGGGGAGCAGTTCTTC
CDR3aa: CASSWVAGGEQFF

v_gene: TRBV7-2
j_gene: TRBJ2-5
d_gene: .
abundance: .
CDR3nt: TGTGCCAGCAGCTTAGCGGGACTTAAAGAGACCCAGTACTTC
CDR3aa: CASSLAGLKETQYF

v_gene: TRBV18
j_gene: TRBJ2-7
d_gene: .
abundance: many
CDR3nt: TGTGCCAGCTCAGCGCAACTTTTTGGTTTGTACTTC
CDR3aa: CASSAQLFGLYF

v_gene: TRBV20-1
j_gene: TRBJ2-7
d_gene: .
abundance: many
CDR3nt: TGCAGTGCCTGGCGCCATTCGGTTTTGTCCGAGCAGTACTTC
CDR3aa: CSAWRHSVLSEQYF

v_gene: TRBV24-1
j_gene: TRBJ2-3
d_gene: .
abundance: many
CDR3nt: TGTGCCACCAGTGGGGGGGCACTCACAGATACGCAGTATTTT
CDR3aa: CATSGGALTDTQYF